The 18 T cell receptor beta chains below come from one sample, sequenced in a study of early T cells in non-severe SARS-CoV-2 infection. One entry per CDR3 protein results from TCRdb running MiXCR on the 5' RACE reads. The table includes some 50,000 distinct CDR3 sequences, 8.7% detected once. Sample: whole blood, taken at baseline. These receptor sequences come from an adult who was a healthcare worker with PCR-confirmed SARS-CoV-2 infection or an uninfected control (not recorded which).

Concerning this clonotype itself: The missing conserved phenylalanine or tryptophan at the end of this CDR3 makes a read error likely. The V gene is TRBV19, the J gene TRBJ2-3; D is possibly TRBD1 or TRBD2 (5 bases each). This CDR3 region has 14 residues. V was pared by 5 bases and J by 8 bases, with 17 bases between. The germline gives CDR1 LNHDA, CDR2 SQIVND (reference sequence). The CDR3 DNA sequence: TGTGCCAGTAGTGGGGGAGAAATGACTACTACGCAGTATATT. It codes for CASSGGEMTTTQYI.

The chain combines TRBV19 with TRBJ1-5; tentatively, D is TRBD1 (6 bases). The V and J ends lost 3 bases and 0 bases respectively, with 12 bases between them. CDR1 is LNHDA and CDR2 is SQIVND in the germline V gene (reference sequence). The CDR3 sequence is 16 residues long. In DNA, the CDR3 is TGTGCCAGTAGTATCTATGGACAGTATAGCAATCAGCCCCAGCATTTT. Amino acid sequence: CASSIYGQYSNQPQHF.

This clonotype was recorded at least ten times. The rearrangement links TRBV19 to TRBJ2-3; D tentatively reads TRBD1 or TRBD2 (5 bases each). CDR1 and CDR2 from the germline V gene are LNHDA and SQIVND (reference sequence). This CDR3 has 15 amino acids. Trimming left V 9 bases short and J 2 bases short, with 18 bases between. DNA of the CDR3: TGTGCCAGCTCTAAGGGGAGCCACACCACAGATACGCAGTATTTT. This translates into CASSKGSHTTDTQYF.

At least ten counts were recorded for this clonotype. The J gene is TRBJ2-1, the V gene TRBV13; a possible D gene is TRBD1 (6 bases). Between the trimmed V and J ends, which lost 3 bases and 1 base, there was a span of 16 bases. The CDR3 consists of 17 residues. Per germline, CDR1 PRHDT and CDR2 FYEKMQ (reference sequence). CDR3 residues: CASSFMSRGQSYNEQFF. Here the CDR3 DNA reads TGTGCCAGCAGCTTCATGAGCAGGGGTCAGTCCTACAATGAGCAGTTCTTC.

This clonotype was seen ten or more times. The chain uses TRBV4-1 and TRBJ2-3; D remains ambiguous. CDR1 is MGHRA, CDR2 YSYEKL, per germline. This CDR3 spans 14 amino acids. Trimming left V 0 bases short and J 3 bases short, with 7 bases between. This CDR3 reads CASSQDSATDTQYF. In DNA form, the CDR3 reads TGCGCCAGCAGCCAAGATTCGGCTACAGATACGCAGTATTTT.

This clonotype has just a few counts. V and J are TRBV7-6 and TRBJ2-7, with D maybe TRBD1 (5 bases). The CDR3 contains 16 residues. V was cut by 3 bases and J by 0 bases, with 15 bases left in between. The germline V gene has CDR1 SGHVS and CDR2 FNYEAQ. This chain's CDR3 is CASSLHLRASSYEQYF. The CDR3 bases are TGTGCCAGCAGCTTGCACCTCAGGGCTTCCTCCTACGAGCAGTACTTC. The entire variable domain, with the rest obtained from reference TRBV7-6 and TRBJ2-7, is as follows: GAGVSQSPRYKVTKRGQDVALRCDPISGHVSLYWYRQALGQGPEFLTYFNYEAQQDKSGLPNDRFSAERPEGSISTLTIQRTEQRDSAMYRCASSLHLRASSYEQYFGPGTRLTVT.

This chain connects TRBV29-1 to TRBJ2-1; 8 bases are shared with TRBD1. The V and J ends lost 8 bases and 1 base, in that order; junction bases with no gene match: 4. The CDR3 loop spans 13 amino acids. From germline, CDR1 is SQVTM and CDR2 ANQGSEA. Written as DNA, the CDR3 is TGCAGCAGCGGACAGGGTTCCTACAATGAGCAGTTCTTC. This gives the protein CSSGQGSYNEQFF.

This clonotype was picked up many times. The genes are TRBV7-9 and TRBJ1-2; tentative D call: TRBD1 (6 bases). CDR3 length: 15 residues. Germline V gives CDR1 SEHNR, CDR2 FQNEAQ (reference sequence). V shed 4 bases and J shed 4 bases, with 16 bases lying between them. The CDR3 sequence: CASSYSTGYSYGYTF. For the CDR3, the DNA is TGTGCCAGCAGCTATTCTACAGGGTACTCCTATGGCTACACCTTC.

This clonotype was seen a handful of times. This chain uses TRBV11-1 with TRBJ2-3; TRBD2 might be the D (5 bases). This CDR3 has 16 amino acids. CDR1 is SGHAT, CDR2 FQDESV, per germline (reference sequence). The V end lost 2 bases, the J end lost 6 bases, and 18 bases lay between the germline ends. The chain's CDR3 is CASSLRLGGLADTQYF. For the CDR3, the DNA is TGTGCCAGCAGCTTAAGGTTGGGCGGGCTGGCGGATACGCAGTATTTT.

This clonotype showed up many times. CDR3 amino acids: CASSQQTVFRETQYF. CDR3 coding DNA: TGTGCCAGCAGCCAACAGACAGTTTTCAGGGAGACCCAGTACTTC. The chain is built from TRBV7-2 and TRBJ2-5; perhaps TRBD1 as D (5 bases). The V and J ends lost 5 bases and 5 bases respectively, with 18 bases between them. This CDR3 region has 15 residues. In germline, CDR1 is SGHTA, CDR2 FQGNSA.

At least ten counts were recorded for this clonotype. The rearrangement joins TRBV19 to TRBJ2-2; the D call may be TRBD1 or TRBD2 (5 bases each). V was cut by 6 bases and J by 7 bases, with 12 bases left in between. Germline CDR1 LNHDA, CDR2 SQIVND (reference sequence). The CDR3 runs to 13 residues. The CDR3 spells CASRDPRGGELFF. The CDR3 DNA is TGTGCCAGTAGGGATCCGAGGGGCGGGGAGCTGTTTTTT.

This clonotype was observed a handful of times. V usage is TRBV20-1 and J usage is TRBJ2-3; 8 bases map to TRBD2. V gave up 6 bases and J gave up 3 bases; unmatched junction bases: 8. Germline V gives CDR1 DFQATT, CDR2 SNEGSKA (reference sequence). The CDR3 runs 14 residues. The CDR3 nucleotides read TGCAGTGCCACTACTAGCGGCCTAACAGATACGCAGTATTTT. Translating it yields CSATTSGLTDTQYF.

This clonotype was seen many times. CDR3 in amino acids: CASSDRGNGYTF. The CDR3 region has the DNA TGTGCCAGTAGTGACAGGGGTAATGGCTACACCTTC. The V call is TRBV19, the J call TRBJ1-2; 8 positions match TRBD1. V lost 5 bases to trimming and J lost 6 bases; unmatched junction nucleotides: 2. Per the germline V gene, CDR1 is LNHDA and CDR2 is SQIVND (reference sequence). This CDR3 has 12 residues.

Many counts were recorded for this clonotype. The CDR3 reads CASSQPGTGLSPLHF. In nucleotides, the CDR3 is TGTGCCAGCAGCCAACCCGGGACAGGCCTTTCACCCCTCCACTTT. The chain recombines TRBV14 with TRBJ1-6; 8 bases align to TRBD1. V shed 2 bases and J 9 bases; nucleotides not matched to a gene: 6. CDR3 size: 15 residues. Germline CDR1 is SGHDN and CDR2 is FVKESK.

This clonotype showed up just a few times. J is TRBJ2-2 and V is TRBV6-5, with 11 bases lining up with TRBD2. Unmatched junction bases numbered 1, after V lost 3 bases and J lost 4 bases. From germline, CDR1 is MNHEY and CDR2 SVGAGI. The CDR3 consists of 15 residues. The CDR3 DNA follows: TGTGCCAGCAGTTATCTAGCGGGGGGCACCGGGGAGCTGTTTTTT. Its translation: CASSYLAGGTGELFF.

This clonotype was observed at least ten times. CDR3 protein: CASSQGRQTYEQYF. CDR3 sequence (DNA): TGCGCCAGCAGCCAAGGACGGCAAACCTACGAGCAGTACTTC. This sequence joins TRBV4-1 and TRBJ2-7; D gene uncertain. V lost 1 base to trimming and J lost 2 bases, with 9 bases between them. The CDR3 loop spans 14 amino acids. Germline V gives CDR1 MGHRA, CDR2 YSYEKL.

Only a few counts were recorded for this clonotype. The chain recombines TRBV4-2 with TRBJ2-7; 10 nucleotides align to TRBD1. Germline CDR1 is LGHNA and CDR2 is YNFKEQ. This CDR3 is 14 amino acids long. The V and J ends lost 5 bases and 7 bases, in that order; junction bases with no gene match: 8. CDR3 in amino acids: CASSSGQGGEEQYF. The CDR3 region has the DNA TGTGCCAGCAGCTCTGGACAGGGGGGGGAGGAGCAGTACTTC.

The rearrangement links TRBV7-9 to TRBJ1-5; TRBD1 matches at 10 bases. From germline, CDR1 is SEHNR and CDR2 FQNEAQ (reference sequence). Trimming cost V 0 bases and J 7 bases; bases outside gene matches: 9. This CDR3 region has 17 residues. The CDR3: CASSLARTGGSGQPQHF. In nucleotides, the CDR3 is TGTGCCAGCAGCTTAGCTCGGACAGGGGGATCGGGACAGCCCCAGCATTTT.